This TCR beta chain was sequenced during a study of cytomegalovirus exposure and HLA in healthy donors. Of note for this clone: Its target is unknown.

There were likely unrecorded immune exposures, though donors were nominally healthy when sampled. Study-wide points: In an earlier analysis, in 540 or so donors, most V segments appeared productive either ~87% or ~30% of the time. Altogether, some 170 TCR beta chains were recorded as cytomegalovirus-associated.

This PCR relied on a set of 60 Vbeta primers and 13 Jbeta primers. Method: immunoSEQ multiplex PCR; TCRdb's copy keeps in-frame clones and lacks some. The table has about 120,000 clones, roughly 70% seen once. Per germline, CDR1 MNHNS and CDR2 SASEGT. The CDR3 totals 14 residues. V lost 7 bases, J lost 7 bases, and 8 bases stayed unmatched. The receptor's source is a man aged 40-49 years in good health and CMV-seropositive. The chain joins TRBV6-1 to TRBJ1-5; the match to TRBD1 covers 9 bases. Sequencing was carried out using PBMCs. As DNA, the CDR3 is TGTGCCAGCACCAACCGGGACAGGGAACAGCCCCAGCATTTT. The encoded protein is CASTNRDREQPQHF.